This T cell receptor beta chain was recovered during a study of blood T cell repertoires in COVID-19. About the study: PBMCs, B-cell-depleted T cells, or T cells provided the cDNA or gDNA that made up the material.

Methods used by the authors: Quantification of nucleated cells was approximated via reference gene primer amplification. TCRdb's copy holds only in-frame clones and misses some; the assay was immunoSEQ multiplex PCR. V, J and clone size are those of that table, while D and trimming were read from the DNA. Of roughly 230,000 clones in the sample, roughly 80% were seen once. Trimming shortened V by 1 base and J by 1 base, and 4 bases separated the two germline ends. Germline loops: CDR1 MNHEY, CDR2 SVGAGI. The length of the CDR3 is 14 residues. This clone was detected a few times. This clonotype originated in a woman aged 45 to 65 with acute or convalescent COVID-19. The sequencing input was peripheral blood. The V and J genes are TRBV6-5 and TRBJ2-2; D gene uncertain. The CDR3 coding sequence is TGTGCCAGCAGTTACTTCCTGAACACCGGGGAGCTGTTTTTT. Translated: CASSYFLNTGELFF.